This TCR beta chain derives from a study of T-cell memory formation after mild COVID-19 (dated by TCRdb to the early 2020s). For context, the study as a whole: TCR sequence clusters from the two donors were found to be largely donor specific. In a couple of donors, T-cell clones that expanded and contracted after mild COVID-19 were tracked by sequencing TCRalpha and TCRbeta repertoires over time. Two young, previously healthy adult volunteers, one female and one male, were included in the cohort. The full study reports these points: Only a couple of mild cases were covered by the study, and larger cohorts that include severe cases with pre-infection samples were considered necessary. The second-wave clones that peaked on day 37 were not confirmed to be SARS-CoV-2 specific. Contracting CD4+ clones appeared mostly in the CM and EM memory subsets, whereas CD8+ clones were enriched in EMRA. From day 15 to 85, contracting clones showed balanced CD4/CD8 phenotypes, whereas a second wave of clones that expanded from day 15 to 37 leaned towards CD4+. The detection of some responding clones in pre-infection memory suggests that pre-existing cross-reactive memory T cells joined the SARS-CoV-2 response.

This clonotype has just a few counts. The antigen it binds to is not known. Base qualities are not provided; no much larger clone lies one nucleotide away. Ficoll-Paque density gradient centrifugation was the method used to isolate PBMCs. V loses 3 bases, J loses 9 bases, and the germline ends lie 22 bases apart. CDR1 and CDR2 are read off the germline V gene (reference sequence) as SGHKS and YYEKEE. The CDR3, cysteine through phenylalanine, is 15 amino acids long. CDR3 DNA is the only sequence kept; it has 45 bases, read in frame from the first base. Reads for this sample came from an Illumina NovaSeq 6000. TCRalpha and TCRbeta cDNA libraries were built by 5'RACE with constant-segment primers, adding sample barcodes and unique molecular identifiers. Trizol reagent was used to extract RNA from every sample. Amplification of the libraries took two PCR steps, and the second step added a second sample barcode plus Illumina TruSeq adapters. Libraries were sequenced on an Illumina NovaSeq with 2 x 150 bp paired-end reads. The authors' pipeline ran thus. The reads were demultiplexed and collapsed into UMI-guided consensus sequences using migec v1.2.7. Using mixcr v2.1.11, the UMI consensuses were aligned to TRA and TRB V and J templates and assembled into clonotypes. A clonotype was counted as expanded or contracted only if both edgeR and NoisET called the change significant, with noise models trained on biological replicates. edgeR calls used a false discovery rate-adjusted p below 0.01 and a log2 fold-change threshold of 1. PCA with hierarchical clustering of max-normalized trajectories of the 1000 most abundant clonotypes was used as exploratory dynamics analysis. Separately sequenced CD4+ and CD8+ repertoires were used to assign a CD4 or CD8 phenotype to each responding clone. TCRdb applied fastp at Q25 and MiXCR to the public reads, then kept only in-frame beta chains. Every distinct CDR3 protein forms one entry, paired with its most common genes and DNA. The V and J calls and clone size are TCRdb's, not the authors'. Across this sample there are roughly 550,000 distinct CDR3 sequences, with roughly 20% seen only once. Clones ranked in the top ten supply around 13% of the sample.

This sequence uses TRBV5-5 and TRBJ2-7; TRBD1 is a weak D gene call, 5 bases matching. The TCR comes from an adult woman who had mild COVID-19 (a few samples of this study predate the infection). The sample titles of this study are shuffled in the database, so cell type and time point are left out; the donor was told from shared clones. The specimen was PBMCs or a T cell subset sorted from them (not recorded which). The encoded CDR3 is CASSSQGVEPFGQYF. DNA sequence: TGTGCCAGCAGCTCGCAGGGTGTTGAACCATTTGGGCAGTACTTC.